Reported below is one TCR beta chain. The antigen remains unidentified. The table came from immunoSEQ multiplex PCR; TCRdb's copy has only in-frame clones and leaves some out. The sample carries about 350,000 clones, 88% recorded once. The sample originates from a study of Ad26.COV2.S vaccination and SARS-CoV-2 variants. Study context: Once or twice, 56 days apart, Ad26.COV2.S was delivered intramuscularly. Whole-study results and caveats: Placebo recipients showed lower spike-specific TCR breadth than vaccinees. Spike-specific CD8+ and CD4+ T cell responses reportedly showed substantial breadth after vaccination. Breadth and depth estimates from TCRs may understate total T cell responses.

V lost 3 bases and J 6 bases, leaving 22 bases between the germline ends. Germline V gene sequence: CDR1 SGDLS, CDR2 YYNGEE. The CDR3 totals 17 residues. The treatment here: about 20 received Ad26.COV2.S at low or high dose, single or two shots; roughly 5 received placebo; per-sample allocation not given. Sample collection was performed on day 63 after the first vaccine or placebo injection. The material was peripheral blood, obtained in a trial of Ad26.COV2.S vaccine versus placebo. This clonotype was obtained from a person aged 18-60 years who received the Ad26.COV2.S COVID-19 vaccine or a placebo. This chain joins TRBV9 and TRBJ2-1, with D unclear. DNA for the CDR3: TGTGCCAGCAGCGGCGCCAGCCCAAGACGGTCTTCCAATGAGCAGTTCTTC. It translates to CASSGASPRRSSNEQFF.